This T cell receptor beta chain came from a study of blood T cell repertoires in COVID-19. Overall study: Specimens from acute and convalescent COVID-19 originated in the United States, Italy and Spain. T cells, B-cell-depleted T cells, or PBMCs supplied cDNA or gDNA.

The CDR3 is made up of 17 amino acids. V was pared by 4 bases and J by 0 bases, with 11 bases of the junction left unmatched. Germline lookup yields CDR1 SGHDT and CDR2 YYEEEE. Some clones are missing from TCRdb's copy, which holds only in-frame ones; the method was immunoSEQ multiplex PCR. The sample includes around 190,000 clones, about 79% of them seen just once. This clone showed up just once. The chain couples TRBV5-6 to TRBJ2-7; 9 nucleotides agree with TRBD1. The TCR was taken from a human donor in a cohort sampled during active COVID-19. The sequenced sample consisted of peripheral blood. The CDR3 spells CASSGGTGRISSYEQYF. The CDR3 DNA follows: TGTGCCAGCAGCGGGGGGACAGGGAGAATAAGCTCCTACGAGCAGTACTTC.